The 27 T cell receptor beta chains reported below all come from one sample, sequenced in a study of spatial heterogeneity in lung cancer (dated by TCRdb to the late 2010s). The sample's time point, from its label and the paper: sample taken at primary tumor resection. TCR sequencing used whole RNA extracted from tumor and nontumor lung tissue, or from cryopreserved PBMC samples, without cell sorting. Receptor libraries were prepared by 5' RACE. TCRdb names NextSeq 500 as the instrument used. The public reads were reanalyzed by TCRdb: fastp trimming at Q25, MiXCR alignment, in-frame beta chains only. Every distinct CDR3 protein forms one entry, paired with its most common genes and DNA. This sample gives over 45,000 distinct CDR3 sequences in total; roughly 5.2% of them show up just once. Around 10% of the sample lies in the top ten. Sequencing was performed on PBMCs, taken at surgery. These receptors all come from a male donor with early-stage non-small cell lung cancer.

This clonotype was detected ten times or more. The J gene is TRBJ2-7, the V gene TRBV7-2; 7 bases line up with TRBD2. The germline gives CDR1 SGHTA, CDR2 FQGNSA. This CDR3 has 13 amino acids. Unmatched junction bases numbered 9, after V lost 5 bases and J lost 8 bases. CDR3 in amino acids: CASSIRTSSQQYF. CDR3 in DNA: TGTGCCAGCAGCATCCGGACTAGTAGCCAGCAGTACTTC.

This clonotype has ten or more counts. The chain uses TRBV5-1 and TRBJ2-7; possibly TRBD1 for D (5 bases). Per germline, CDR1 SGHRS and CDR2 YFSETQ. CDR3 length: 19 residues. V was trimmed by 5 bases and J by 0 bases, leaving 27 bases between them. CDR3 bases: TGCGCCAGCAGACCCACCTTGTGGCAGGGTCTGACTTACTCCTACGAGCAGTACTTC. Translating gives CASRPTLWQGLTYSYEQYF.

This clonotype was detected many times. This rearrangement joins TRBV7-9 to TRBJ2-5, with 7 bases identical to TRBD1. The CDR3 runs to 15 residues. Germline CDR1 SEHNR, CDR2 FQNEAQ (reference sequence). Germline trimming cut 1 base from V and 2 bases from J; bases unmatched to any gene: 4. DNA of the CDR3: TGTGCCAGCAGCTTAGATTCCAGGGGGCAAGAGACCCAGTACTTC. The encoded protein is CASSLDSRGQETQYF.

V is TRBV7-6 and J is TRBJ2-2; 7 positions agree with TRBD2. The CDR3 consists of 16 residues. Germline assignment: CDR1 SGHVS and CDR2 FNYEAQ. The V and J ends lost 5 bases and 2 bases, in that order; junction bases with no gene match: 8. CDR3 bases: TGTGCCAGCAGCGACCAGGGACTACCTAACACCGGGGAGCTGTTTTTT. It is translated as CASSDQGLPNTGELFF. Combining the CDR3 with reference TRBV7-6 and TRBJ2-2 gives the whole variable domain GAGVSQSPRYKVTKRGQDVALRCDPISGHVSLYWYRQALGQGPEFLTYFNYEAQQDKSGLPNDRFSAERPEGSISTLTIQRTEQRDSAMYRCASSDQGLPNTGELFFGEGSRLTVL.

V is TRBV7-9 and J is TRBJ2-1; D remains unclear. The CDR3 length is 14 residues. With 5 bases removed from V and 1 base from J, the gap between germline ends came to 9 bases. From germline, CDR1 is SEHNR and CDR2 FQNEAQ (reference sequence). CDR3 amino acids: CASSPRPSYNEQFF. In DNA form, the CDR3 reads TGTGCCAGCAGCCCCCGCCCATCCTACAATGAGCAGTTCTTC. The full variable domain, completed using reference TRBV7-9 and TRBJ2-1, is DTGVSQNPRHKITKRGQNVTFRCDPISEHNRLYWYRQTLGQGPEFLTYFQNEAQLEKSRLLSDRFSAERPKGSFSTLEIQRTEQGDSAMYLCASSPRPSYNEQFFGPGTRLTVL.

This clonotype occurred a few times. The genes are TRBV30 and TRBJ2-7; D gene uncertain. Germline V gives CDR1 GTSNPN, CDR2 SVGIG (reference sequence). V was pared by 3 bases and J by 2 bases, with 14 bases between. The CDR3 contains 14 residues. The CDR3 sequence: CAWSPRPVPYEQYF. The CDR3 bases are TGTGCCTGGAGCCCGCGGCCAGTCCCCTACGAGCAGTACTTC.

In its sample, this clonotype was seen many times. The genes are TRBV20-1 and TRBJ2-7; D is possibly TRBD2 (6 bases). Between the trimmed V and J ends, which lost 5 bases and 6 bases, there was a span of 20 bases. The CDR3 has 14 residues. Germline V gives CDR1 DFQATT, CDR2 SNEGSKA (reference sequence). For the CDR3, the DNA is TGCAGTGCTTGCCGTGACGCGGGATGTTCCGAGCAGTACTTC. This codes for CSACRDAGCSEQYF.

This clonotype was detected ten times or more. The chain has TRBV4-1 and TRBJ2-3, with D unresolved. The germline V gene has CDR1 MGHRA and CDR2 YSYEKL. This CDR3 contains 15 residues. Trimming cost V 0 bases and J 0 bases, with 7 bases left between them. The chain's CDR3 is CASSQDGFSTDTQYF. CDR3 DNA: TGCGCCAGCAGCCAAGATGGCTTTAGCACAGATACGCAGTATTTT.

This clonotype has at least ten counts. V usage is TRBV10-3 and J usage is TRBJ2-5, with D maybe TRBD1 (6 bases). The CDR3 runs 15 residues. Germline values: CDR1 ENHRY, CDR2 SYGVKD. V was cut by 3 bases and J by 1 base, with 12 bases left in between. In DNA form, the CDR3 reads TGTGCCATCAGTGACGGCGACAGGTTCCAAGAGACCCAGTACTTC. Protein product: CAISDGDRFQETQYF.

The sample holds a few counts of this clonotype. V usage is TRBV7-9 and J usage is TRBJ2-5; D is undetermined. In germline, CDR1 is SEHNR, CDR2 FQNEAQ (reference sequence). V gave up 0 bases and J gave up 1 base, with 9 bases separating them. This CDR3 comprises 15 residues. CDR3 protein: CASSLARNTQETQYF. CDR3 DNA sequence: TGTGCCAGCAGCTTAGCGAGAAATACCCAAGAGACCCAGTACTTC.

This clonotype showed up many times. The CDR3 bases are TGTGCCACCAGCCTAGACTACTCCTCCTACAATGAGCAGTTCTTC. It encodes CATSLDYSSYNEQFF. This chain connects TRBV15 to TRBJ2-1; possible D gene TRBD2, 5 bases. CDR3 length: 15 residues. Germline V gene sequence: CDR1 LNHNV, CDR2 YYDKDF (reference sequence). The V end was cut by 5 bases, the J end by 0 bases, with 11 bases between.

This clonotype has at least ten counts. The gene calls are TRBV6-2 or TRBV6-3 and TRBJ2-3; D might be TRBD2 (5 bases). The germline V gene has CDR1 MNHEY and CDR2 SVGEGT. This CDR3 comprises 14 residues. V lost 6 bases, J lost 4 bases, and 14 bases lay in between. The CDR3 nucleotides read TGTGCCAGCAGCCGCGGACTTTCCCCAGATACGCAGTATTTT. Protein product: CASSRGLSPDTQYF.

This clonotype was found many times. The V gene is TRBV7-6, the J gene TRBJ2-1, with unresolved D. The CDR3 runs 17 residues. The germline CDR1 and CDR2 sequences are SGHVS and FNYEAQ. V gave up 5 bases and J gave up 4 bases, with 21 bases separating them. The DNA for the CDR3 is TGTGCCAGCAGCGCAAAGGCCGGGTCCTCAGCTTACAATGAGCAGTTCTTC. This gives the protein CASSAKAGSSAYNEQFF.

This clonotype appeared many times. The V and J genes are TRBV7-2 and TRBJ1-5; the match to TRBD1 covers 7 bases. Germline CDR1 SGHTA, CDR2 FQGNSA. The CDR3 spans 16 residues. J lost 0 bases, V lost 3 bases, and 5 bases had no gene match. The CDR3 sequence is CASSLTGIASNQPQHF. In nucleotides, the CDR3 is TGTGCCAGCAGCTTGACAGGGATAGCTAGCAATCAGCCCCAGCATTTT.

This clonotype was counted ten times or more. The chain is built from TRBV7-9 and TRBJ1-1; D not resolved. V was pared by 3 bases and J by 1 base, with 12 bases between. The CDR3 runs 15 residues. The germline V gene has CDR1 SEHNR and CDR2 FQNEAQ (reference sequence). CDR3 residues: CASSFSGLRNTEAFF. The CDR3 nucleotides read TGTGCCAGCAGCTTCTCCGGCCTAAGGAACACTGAAGCTTTCTTT.

This clonotype was counted ten times or more. No DNA is shown, since the ends of the CDR3 on it are uncertain; the CDR3 is the one TCRdb lists. V gene TRBV27 combines with J gene TRBJ2-7; the table calls TRBD2, which could not be checked here. CDR1 is MNHEY, CDR2 SMNVEV, per germline (reference sequence). The length of the CDR3 is 16 amino acids, counting both ends. CDR3 amino acids: CASSFGPGTSGRGEYF.

This clonotype was seen many times. The rearrangement links TRBV7-9 to TRBJ1-5; D is possibly TRBD1 (6 bases). The germline V gene has CDR1 SEHNR and CDR2 FQNEAQ (reference sequence). Trimming took off 5 bases at V and 8 bases at J, with 16 bases between the two ends. The CDR3 loop spans 14 amino acids. In DNA, the CDR3 is TGTGCCAGCAGCCAGGGACAACCGGGCGAGCCCCAGCATTTT. It is translated as CASSQGQPGEPQHF.

This clonotype was seen repeatedly, ten times or more. V and J are TRBV20-1 and TRBJ2-3; maybe TRBD1 (5 bases). The CDR3 has 15 amino acids. In germline, CDR1 is DFQATT, CDR2 SNEGSKA (reference sequence). Trimming removed 6 bases from V and 0 bases from J, with 16 bases in between. CDR3 sequence reads: CSAIDSTSSTDTQYF. The CDR3 coding sequence is TGCAGTGCAATAGACAGTACCTCTAGCACAGATACGCAGTATTTT.

In this sample, this clonotype turned up many times. The chain employs TRBV7-2 and TRBJ2-5; possible D gene TRBD2, 6 bases. Trimming stripped 4 bases from V and 4 bases from J, with 19 bases between. The germline CDR1 and CDR2 sequences are SGHTA and FQGNSA. CDR3 length equals 16 residues. In DNA, the CDR3 is TGTGCCAGCAGCTCCTCCCCGCCCGGAGGGGCAGAGACCCAGTACTTC. Residues: CASSSSPPGGAETQYF. The variable domain in full, with the rest retrieved from reference TRBV7-2 and TRBJ2-5, is GAGVSQSPSNKVTEKGKDVELRCDPISGHTALYWYRQSLGQGLEFLIYFQGNSAPDKSGLPSDRFSAERTGGSVSTLTIQRTQQEDSAVYLCASSSSPPGGAETQYFGPGTRLLVL.

This clonotype occurred many times. This chain links TRBV5-1 with TRBJ2-5, with D maybe TRBD1 (6 bases). The V gene lost 1 base and the J gene lost 4 bases, with 8 bases spanning the gap. This CDR3 has 13 amino acids. Germline V gene lookup returns CDR1 SGHRS and CDR2 YFSETQ. The CDR3 region has the DNA TGCGCCAGCAGCTTGCGAGGGGGAGAGACCCAGTACTTC. Protein sequence: CASSLRGGETQYF.

In its sample, this clonotype was seen many times. The rearrangement joins TRBV2 to TRBJ2-3, with TRBD1 matching 7 bases. V was clipped by 3 bases and J by 3 bases; unmatched bases: 9. The CDR3 is 16 residues long. Germline CDR1 is SNHLY and CDR2 is FYNNEI. The CDR3 DNA sequence: TGTGCCAGCAGTGACGGGAACAGGGGTAGAACAGATACGCAGTATTTT. Its protein is CASSDGNRGRTDTQYF.

This clonotype has a count of ten or more. The V gene is TRBV2, the J gene TRBJ2-7; 11 positions match TRBD2. The CDR3 is 16 amino acids. Germline trimming cut 5 bases from V and 3 bases from J; bases unmatched to any gene: 9. In germline, CDR1 is SNHLY, CDR2 FYNNEI. The CDR3 DNA reads TGTGCCAGCAGTTGGGGTAGCGGGAGGGGAAGCTACGAGCAGTACTTC. This codes for CASSWGSGRGSYEQYF.

This clonotype was observed at least ten times. The chain carries TRBV12-3 or TRBV12-4 and TRBJ2-7, with 7 positions matching TRBD1. The junction had 4 bases not matched to a gene; V was cut back by 2 bases and J by 3 bases. This CDR3 region has 14 residues. CDR3 in amino acids: CASSLQNRGYEQYF. CDR3 DNA: TGTGCCAGCAGTTTACAAAACAGGGGCTACGAGCAGTACTTC.

This clonotype has a count of ten or more. The genes are TRBV14 and TRBJ2-1, with 10 positions matching TRBD2. J was trimmed by 1 base and V by 4 bases; bases with no gene match: 4. CDR3 length equals 16 residues. The germline V gene encodes CDR1 SGHDN and CDR2 FVKESK. CDR3 sequence reads: CASSRTLAGSYNEQFF. CDR3 coding DNA: TGTGCCAGCAGCCGGACACTAGCGGGGTCCTACAATGAGCAGTTCTTC.

At least ten counts were recorded for this clonotype. The rearrangement uses TRBV2 and TRBJ2-3; D is ambiguous. The V end was cut by 2 bases, the J end by 8 bases, with 14 bases between. CDR3 length: 14 amino acids. Germline CDR1 and CDR2: SNHLY and FYNNEI. CDR3: CASSENISGGTQYF. The CDR3 bases are TGTGCCAGCAGTGAAAATATTTCCGGCGGTACGCAGTATTTT.

CDR3 sequence reads: CASGTGYGYTF. The CDR3 region has the DNA TGTGCCAGCGGGACAGGATATGGCTACACCTTC. The J gene is TRBJ1-2, the V gene TRBV6-1; TRBD1 matches 8 bases. CDR1 is MNHNS and CDR2 is SASEGT in the germline V gene. Trimming took 8 bases from V and 5 from J; bases not matched to a gene: 1. The CDR3 runs 11 residues.

This clonotype occurred many times. The CDR3 spells CASSLIRQDRSYEQYF. CDR3 DNA: TGTGCCAGCAGCTTAATTCGGCAGGACAGGTCCTACGAGCAGTACTTC. The rearrangement joins TRBV7-2 to TRBJ2-7; 7 nucleotides agree with TRBD1. This CDR3 spans 16 amino acids. V gave up 2 bases and J gave up 1 base; unmatched junction bases: 8. Germline CDR1 reads SGHTA; CDR2 reads FQGNSA.